This TCR beta chain was sequenced for a study of patients and donors after allogeneic stem cell transplantation. Each CDR3 protein gets one entry after TCRdb re-called the RT-PCR reads with MiXCR. The sample contains about 960,000 distinct CDR3 sequences, about 20% of which appear only once. The V and J ends lost 4 bases and 2 bases, in that order; junction bases with no gene match: 4. This CDR3 has 14 amino acids. The germline V gene has CDR1 SGHRS and CDR2 YFSETQ. This TCR derives from a human donor who was either an allogeneic HSCT recipient or a stem cell or donor lymphocyte infusion donor (not recorded which). It is not recorded whose cells these are; they may come from a transplant donor. V usage is TRBV5-1 and J usage is TRBJ1-2, with TRBD1 identical over 8 bases. The sample comprised blood, either unsorted or a sorted T cell fraction (not recorded which). This CDR3 reads CASSDAGGNYGYTF. The CDR3 coding sequence is TGCGCCAGCAGCGACGCAGGGGGCAACTATGGCTACACCTTC.